The 28 T cell receptor beta chains reported below all come from one sample, sequenced in a study of regulatory T cells in long-lasting Graves disease. Building the TCR beta libraries relied on iRepertoire HTBI primers, and CDR3 regions underwent Arm-PCR. In TCRdb, the multiplex PCR reads were re-called with MiXCR into one record per CDR3 protein. The sample includes over 650,000 distinct CDR3 sequences, about 30% of them seen just once. Sample time point: persistent/refractory GD, antithyroid drugs over 5 years with positive TRAb. PBMC RNA was the source of the TCR library. Sequences were derived from peripheral blood mononuclear cells (PBMCs), sampled when the disease was refractory, from a patient treated with antithyroid drugs. The receptors shown here come from a female donor with Graves disease.

The chain carries TRBV6-2 or TRBV6-3 and TRBJ2-7; 13 bases fit TRBD2. The J segment lost 4 bases and the V segment lost 8 bases, leaving 14 bases of the junction unmatched. This CDR3 has 17 amino acids. Germline assignment: CDR1 MNHEY and CDR2 SVGEGT. CDR3 sequence reads: CASSKKGLAGIPYEQYF. CDR3 coding DNA: TGTGCCAGCTCAAAGAAGGGACTAGCGGGGATACCTTACGAGCAGTACTTC.

This clonotype appeared many times. CDR3 in DNA: TGTGCTAGTGGTCCCGGGACACCCGAGACCCAGTACTTC. Its translation: CASGPGTPETQYF. The chain couples TRBV12-5 to TRBJ2-5; a possible D gene is TRBD1 (6 bases). The CDR3 contains 13 residues. Germline V gene data show CDR1 as LGHNT and CDR2 as FRNRAP. Trimming took off 5 bases at V and 5 bases at J, with 12 bases between the two ends.

V gene TRBV11-2 combines with J gene TRBJ1-5; no clear D gene. Germline-derived CDR1 and CDR2 are SGHAT and FQNNGV. The CDR3 contains 13 residues. Trimming cost V 5 bases and J 5 bases, with 10 bases left between them. CDR3 coding DNA: TGTGCCAGCAGCAACAGACTCGATCAGCCCCAGCATTTT. This translates into CASSNRLDQPQHF.

This chain joins TRBV6-5 and TRBJ2-4, with TRBD2 matching 9 bases. Looked up from germline, CDR1 is MNHEY and CDR2 is SVGAGI. The ends lost 2 bases at V and 3 bases at J; junction bases unmatched: 11. The CDR3 consists of 18 residues. In nucleotides, the CDR3 is TGTGCCAGCAGTTACATTAGCGGGAGTGGGGGCGGCAAAAACATTCAGTACTTC. Encoded protein: CASSYISGSGGGKNIQYF.

This clonotype was detected only a few times. V usage is TRBV29-1 and J usage is TRBJ2-7; D is possibly TRBD1 (6 bases). The CDR3 is 14 amino acids. The ends were cut back, 6 bases at V and 0 bases at J, with 15 bases in the middle. Germline assignment: CDR1 SQVTM and CDR2 ANQGSEA. DNA of the CDR3: TGCAGCGTGGCCGGGACATATAGCTCCTACGAGCAGTACTTC. It specifies CSVAGTYSSYEQYF.

This clonotype has just a few counts. This sequence joins TRBV7-8 and TRBJ1-1; D ambiguous. Germline loops: CDR1 SGHVS, CDR2 FQNEAQ. Deletions cut 2 bases from V and 1 base from J, with 11 bases between. The CDR3 runs to 15 residues. CDR3: CASSLWAGQNTEAFF. The CDR3 nucleotides are TGTGCCAGCAGCTTATGGGCAGGCCAGAACACTGAAGCTTTCTTT.

This clonotype was recorded at least ten times. The chain employs TRBV2 and TRBJ2-5; 9 positions agree with TRBD1. This CDR3 comprises 13 residues. CDR1 is SNHLY and CDR2 is FYNNEI in the germline V gene. The V gene end was trimmed by 6 bases and the J gene end by 1 base; junction bases not matched to a gene: 0. Here the CDR3 reads CASRTGGQETQYF. Here the CDR3 DNA reads TGTGCCAGCAGGACAGGGGGCCAAGAGACCCAGTACTTC.

The gene calls are TRBV2 and TRBJ2-3, with D hard to call. From germline, CDR1 is SNHLY and CDR2 FYNNEI. V lost 1 base to trimming and J lost 2 bases, with 7 bases between them. The length of the CDR3 is 14 residues. The CDR3 here is CASSEGSLTDTQYF. CDR3 bases: TGTGCCAGCAGTGAAGGGAGCCTCACAGATACGCAGTATTTT.

This clonotype was recorded a few times. This sequence joins TRBV9 and TRBJ2-5, with D tentatively TRBD2 (5 bases). V lost 0 bases and J 7 bases, leaving 13 bases between the germline ends. In germline, CDR1 is SGDLS, CDR2 YYNGEE. The CDR3 sequence is 14 residues long. For the CDR3, the DNA is TGTGCCAGCAGCGTAGCTACAGCAGAGGGGACCCAGTACTTC. Translating gives CASSVATAEGTQYF.

The chain couples TRBV10-3 to TRBJ1-6, with 9 bases that match TRBD1. The CDR3 length is 16 residues. J was trimmed by 5 bases and V by 4 bases; bases with no gene match: 6. Germline CDR1 ENHRY, CDR2 SYGVKD. The CDR3 loop reads CAISGGDRDDNSPLHF. CDR3 DNA sequence: TGTGCCATCAGTGGTGGGGACAGGGACGATAATTCACCCCTCCACTTT.

The chain carries TRBV6-1 and TRBJ1-1; TRBD1 matches at 7 bases. The ends lost 4 bases at V and 10 bases at J; junction bases unmatched: 12. Germline V gene sequence: CDR1 MNHNS, CDR2 SASEGT. This CDR3 spans 14 amino acids. CDR3 residues: CASSGRQGGVPAFF. DNA for the CDR3: TGTGCCAGCAGTGGGCGACAGGGAGGGGTTCCAGCTTTCTTT.

The CDR3 sequence is CSATTAVITEAFF. Here the CDR3 DNA reads TGCAGTGCCACCACGGCTGTGATCACTGAAGCTTTCTTT. J is TRBJ1-1 and V is TRBV20-1; D not resolved. Germline lookup yields CDR1 DFQATT and CDR2 SNEGSKA (reference sequence). This CDR3 spans 13 amino acids. V was clipped by 6 bases and J by 4 bases, with 15 bases between them.

Ten or more counts support this clonotype. The rearrangement links TRBV20-1 to TRBJ1-5; the D is unclear. The V gene lost 3 bases and the J gene lost 2 bases, with 8 bases spanning the gap. CDR1 is DFQATT, CDR2 SNEGSKA, per germline (reference sequence). The CDR3 covers 13 residues. The DNA for the CDR3 is TGCAGTGCTAGTAGAGATGGCAATCAGCCCCAGCATTTT. Amino acids: CSASRDGNQPQHF.

The V gene is TRBV5-1, the J gene TRBJ2-2; D is uncertain. There are 17 residues in the CDR3. Trimming removed 3 bases from V and 4 bases from J, with 19 bases in between. The V gene's germline CDR1 is SGHRS and CDR2 YFSETQ. The CDR3 loop reads CASSSALGLSGTGELFF. CDR3 coding DNA: TGCGCCAGCAGCTCCGCTCTCGGTCTGTCCGGCACCGGGGAGCTGTTTTTT. The whole variable domain, remainder taken from reference TRBV5-1 and TRBJ2-2, is KAGVTQTPRYLIKTRGQQVTLSCSPISGHRSVSWYQQTPGQGLQFLFEYFSETQRNKGNFPGRFSGRQFSNSRSEMNVSTLELGDSALYLCASSSALGLSGTGELFFGEGSRLTVL.

V is TRBV29-1 and J is TRBJ2-4; 11 bases match TRBD2. V shed 4 bases and J 11 bases; nucleotides not matched to a gene: 7. Germline-derived CDR1 and CDR2 are SQVTM and ANQGSEA. The CDR3 extends over 13 amino acids. CDR3 nucleotides: TGCAGCGTTGCGAAGACTAGCGGGGATTTTCAGTACTTC. It translates to CSVAKTSGDFQYF.

Of note for this clonotype: This could be a read error, since a much larger clone is one nucleotide away. The chain has TRBV11-2 and TRBJ2-7; the D is unclear. With 1 base removed from V and 6 bases from J, the gap between germline ends came to 7 bases. Per germline, CDR1 SGHAT and CDR2 FQNNGV. This CDR3 contains 12 residues. This CDR3 is CASSLVPREQYF. Written as DNA, the CDR3 is TGTGCCAGCAGCTTAGTTCCCCGCGAGCAGTACTTC.

The J gene is TRBJ1-2, the V gene TRBV19, with D unresolved. CDR3 length: 13 residues. Germline CDR1 reads LNHDA; CDR2 reads SQIVND (reference sequence). V was clipped by 1 base and J by 5 bases, with 8 bases between them. DNA of the CDR3: TGTGCCAGTAGTATAGCGGGGAAATATGGCTACACCTTC. As protein: CASSIAGKYGYTF.

This chain joins TRBV27 and TRBJ2-2; D uncertain. The CDR3 contains 17 residues. With 5 bases removed from V and 2 bases from J, the gap between germline ends came to 18 bases. The germline V gene has CDR1 MNHEY and CDR2 SMNVEV (reference sequence). In DNA, the CDR3 is TGTGCCAGCAGTCCTGTTGTGAGGCGAGCCAACACCGGGGAGCTGTTTTTT. It is translated as CASSPVVRRANTGELFF.

This clonotype has only a few counts. The V and J genes are TRBV30 and TRBJ2-7; no clear D gene. Per germline, CDR1 GTSNPN and CDR2 SVGIG (reference sequence). This CDR3 has 11 residues. The germline V and J ends were trimmed by 3 bases and 2 bases, with 5 bases remaining between them. DNA of the CDR3: TGTGCCTGGAGCTCACCCTACGAGCAGTACTTC. This translates into CAWSSPYEQYF.

The rearrangement joins TRBV27 to TRBJ2-1; 9 nucleotides line up with TRBD2. V lost 7 bases to trimming and J lost 9 bases; unmatched junction nucleotides: 7. Germline lookup yields CDR1 MNHEY and CDR2 SMNVEV (reference sequence). The CDR3 contains 13 residues. This CDR3 reads CASNLGTSSEQFF. CDR3 in DNA: TGTGCCAGCAACCTCGGGACTAGCTCTGAGCAGTTCTTC.

The rearrangement uses TRBV24-1 and TRBJ2-5; D not certain. The CDR3 has 12 amino acids. Deletions cut 5 bases from V and 3 bases from J, with 6 bases between. The germline V gene has CDR1 KGHDR and CDR2 SFDVKD. This CDR3 is CATSGEEETQYF. The CDR3 region has the DNA TGTGCCACCAGTGGGGAAGAAGAGACCCAGTACTTC.

The table lists this clonotype with many counts. V gene TRBV3-1 combines with J gene TRBJ1-1; maybe TRBD1 (6 bases). V lost 6 bases and J 4 bases, leaving 9 bases between the germline ends. CDR1 and CDR2 from the germline V gene are LGHDT and YNNKEL (reference sequence). There are 12 residues in the CDR3. CDR3 DNA sequence: TGTGCCAGCAGTCAGGGGACCACTGAAGCTTTCTTT. Its protein product is CASSQGTTEAFF.

As concerns this clonotype: Without the conserved terminal phenylalanine or tryptophan, this CDR3 likely stems from a read error. The chain recombines TRBV29-1 with TRBJ1-1, with 10 nucleotides matching TRBD1. Looked up from germline, CDR1 is SQVTM and CDR2 is ANQGSEA. This CDR3 region has 15 residues. J gave up 5 bases and V 4 bases, and 10 bases lay outside the gene matches. This CDR3 is CSVGRDRGSLTEAFL. DNA for the CDR3: TGCAGCGTTGGAAGGGACAGGGGAAGTCTGACTGAAGCTTTCCTT.

This clonotype was counted between two and nine times. The chain has TRBV27 and TRBJ1-1; D possibly corresponds to TRBD1 (5 bases). This CDR3 comprises 13 residues. V lost 7 bases, J lost 5 bases, and 14 bases lay in between. Germline values: CDR1 MNHEY, CDR2 SMNVEV (reference sequence). CDR3 region: CASMLYGGTEAFF. CDR3 DNA: TGTGCCAGCATGCTCTACGGGGGGACTGAAGCTTTCTTT.

The chain employs TRBV29-1 and TRBJ1-2; D ambiguous. Germline V CDR1 and CDR2: SQVTM, ANQGSEA. V lost 7 bases to trimming and J lost 0 bases, with 9 bases between them. CDR3 length equals 12 residues. The CDR3 protein is CSAAGTNYGYTF. The CDR3 DNA is TGCAGCGCCGCCGGGACTAACTATGGCTACACCTTC.

There are a few counts of this clonotype. A much larger clone is a single base away; this may be a read error. This sequence joins TRBV6-1 and TRBJ2-5; D not resolved. CDR1 is MNHNS and CDR2 is SASEGT in the germline V gene. Trimming shortened V by 3 bases and J by 4 bases, and 3 bases separated the two germline ends. The CDR3 sequence is 11 residues long. The CDR3 reads CASSDLETQYF. CDR3 DNA sequence: TGTGCCAGCAGTGACTTAGAGACCCAGTACTTC.

This clonotype was seen a few times. The rearrangement joins TRBV20-1 to TRBJ2-5; D not resolved. This CDR3 is built from 14 residues. Germline CDR1 DFQATT, CDR2 SNEGSKA (reference sequence). V was cut by 1 base and J by 5 bases, with 14 bases left in between. The CDR3 bases are TGCAGTGCTAGAGTGGTCGGCGGTGGGGAGACCCAGTACTTC. Amino acids: CSARVVGGGETQYF.

J is TRBJ2-7 and V is TRBV6-1, with 8 bases matching TRBD1. The CDR3 runs to 14 residues. V shed 6 bases and J 4 bases; nucleotides not matched to a gene: 8. Germline V gene lookup returns CDR1 MNHNS and CDR2 SASEGT. For the CDR3, the DNA is TGTGCCAGCAGACAGCCGGGACAGGAGTACGAGCAGTACTTC. This sequence encodes CASRQPGQEYEQYF.